One and the same sample provided the 15 T cell receptor beta chains below, sequenced in a study of blood T cell repertoires in COVID-19. The protocol was immunoSEQ multiplex PCR, while the TCRdb copy is restricted to in-frame clones and leaves out a portion. The repertoire holds about 200,000 clones, with roughly 80% as singletons. The specimen was peripheral blood. The receptors were sampled from a woman older than 75 with acute or convalescent COVID-19.

This sequence joins TRBV27 and TRBJ2-5, with 9 bases aligning to TRBD2. This CDR3 has 15 residues. The V gene end was trimmed by 4 bases and the J gene end by 2 bases; junction bases not matched to a gene: 5. Germline V lookup: CDR1 MNHEY, CDR2 SMNVEV (reference sequence). CDR3 coding DNA: TGTGCCAGCAGTTGGCGGCTAGCGGGACAAGAGACCCAGTACTTC. This gives the protein CASSWRLAGQETQYF.

The chain has TRBV6-5 and TRBJ1-6; 9 bases match TRBD1. From germline, CDR1 is MNHEY and CDR2 SVGAGI. V shed 5 bases, J shed 8 bases, and the junction held 7 bases outside the gene matches. The CDR3 contains 15 residues. Here the CDR3 DNA reads TGTGCCAGCAGTCTCCTCCGGACAGGGGATTCACCCCTCCACTTT. This translates into CASSLLRTGDSPLHF.

This chain joins TRBV19 and TRBJ1-5, with D maybe TRBD1 (5 bases). V lost 2 bases and J 3 bases, leaving 8 bases between the germline ends. Looked up from germline, CDR1 is LNHDA and CDR2 is SQIVND (reference sequence). The CDR3 sequence is 14 residues long. CDR3 sequence reads: CASSISGFNQPQHF. DNA of the CDR3: TGTGCCAGTAGTATATCAGGGTTCAATCAGCCCCAGCATTTT.

V is TRBV27 and J is TRBJ2-7, with D possibly TRBD2 on 5 matching bases. The CDR3 has 13 amino acids. The V end was cut by 6 bases, the J end by 5 bases, with 14 bases between. Germline CDR1 and CDR2: MNHEY and SMNVEV (reference sequence). CDR3 loop: CASSTLVNHEQYF. In nucleotides, the CDR3 is TGTGCCAGCAGCACACTAGTTAACCACGAGCAGTACTTC.

This clone has a single count. The J gene is TRBJ2-7, the V gene TRBV5-1, with 11 positions matching TRBD1. Looked up from germline, CDR1 is SGHRS and CDR2 is YFSETQ. V lost 4 bases and J lost 10; bases outside the gene matches: 4. The CDR3 is 12 residues long. In DNA form, the CDR3 reads TGCGCCAGCAGCACGGGACAGGGGGACCAGTACTTC. Protein sequence: CASSTGQGDQYF.

V gene TRBV7-9 combines with J gene TRBJ2-3, with 9 bases that match TRBD2. This CDR3 is 17 amino acids long. The V and J ends lost 5 bases and 5 bases, in that order; junction bases with no gene match: 14. CDR1 is SEHNR and CDR2 is FQNEAQ in the germline V gene (reference sequence). The CDR3, as DNA: TGTGCCAGCAGCCCCCCTGGTCCCCTAGCGGGAAAAGATACGCAGTATTTT. This translates into CASSPPGPLAGKDTQYF.

The genes are TRBV19 and TRBJ2-7; TRBD2 matches at 9 bases. The CDR3 runs to 19 residues. The trim removed 5 bases at V and 6 bases at J, leaving 23 bases unmatched. CDR1 is LNHDA and CDR2 is SQIVND in the germline V gene (reference sequence). CDR3 nucleotide sequence: TGTGCCAGTAGTCCCCTTCCGGGACAGCACTTAGCGGGAGTGGCCGAGCAGTACTTC. Translation gives CASSPLPGQHLAGVAEQYF.

The chain combines TRBV4-3 with TRBJ2-5, with 12 bases lining up with TRBD2. Trimming cost V 0 bases and J 4 bases; bases outside gene matches: 6. Germline CDR1 is LGHNA and CDR2 is YSLEER. This CDR3 has 17 amino acids. The CDR3 loop reads CASSQDPSGGALETQYF. The CDR3 DNA reads as TGCGCCAGCAGCCAAGATCCTAGCGGGGGGGCCTTAGAGACCCAGTACTTC.

The rearrangement links TRBV20-1 to TRBJ1-3, with D perhaps matching TRBD1 (5 bases). The CDR3 is 15 residues long. With 3 bases removed from V and 0 bases from J, the gap between germline ends came to 12 bases. Germline loops: CDR1 DFQATT, CDR2 SNEGSKA (reference sequence). CDR3 coding DNA: TGCAGTGCTAGTCCCTCGACAGTCTCTGGAAACACCATATATTTT. This encodes CSASPSTVSGNTIYF.

The chain combines TRBV15 with TRBJ2-5; the D gene is possibly TRBD1 (6 bases). CDR1 is LNHNV and CDR2 is YYDKDF in the germline V gene (reference sequence). V was trimmed by 1 base and J by 9 bases, leaving 15 bases between them. The CDR3 spans 14 residues. CDR3 in amino acids: CATSRGTGLGAQYF. The CDR3 DNA sequence: TGTGCCACCAGCAGAGGAACAGGGTTGGGGGCCCAGTACTTC.

As DNA, the CDR3 is TGTGCCAGCAGCTTTCTTATCGGGGCCGGGGAGCTGTTTTTT. Its protein is CASSFLIGAGELFF. This chain links TRBV7-9 with TRBJ2-2; possibly TRBD2 for D (5 bases). V was shortened by 3 bases and J by 6 bases, with 11 bases between the two germline ends. The CDR3 is made up of 14 amino acids. CDR1 SEHNR and CDR2 FQNEAQ come from the germline V gene (reference sequence).

The rearrangement joins TRBV4-1 to TRBJ2-1, with 9 bases lining up with TRBD2. The CDR3 spans 15 residues. The V segment lost 1 base and the J segment 10 bases; nucleotides outside the gene matches: 8. Germline CDR1 reads MGHRA; CDR2 reads YSYEKL. In DNA, the CDR3 is TGCGCCAGCAGCCAAGTCCAAGCGGGGGGAAGGGAGCAGTTCTTC. Translation: CASSQVQAGGREQFF.

This chain uses TRBV3-1 (or the pseudogene TRBV3-2) with TRBJ2-5, with 7 bases aligning to TRBD1. CDR3 length equals 15 residues. Germline loops: CDR1 LGHDT, CDR2 YNNKEL (reference sequence). Losses at the gene ends were 6 bases for V and 1 base for J; bases not matched to a gene: 8. CDR3 amino acids: CASSFNRGPQETQYF. The DNA of the CDR3 is TGTGCCAGCAGTTTCAACAGGGGCCCCCAAGAGACCCAGTACTTC.

This clone was detected a few times. The chain employs TRBV5-5 and TRBJ1-2; 11 nucleotides align to TRBD1. Looked up from germline, CDR1 is SGHKS and CDR2 is YYEKEE (reference sequence). V was pared by 1 base and J by 5 bases, with 4 bases of the junction left unmatched. This CDR3 is built from 15 residues. The DNA of the CDR3 is TGTGCCAGCAGCTTGTTCGGGACAGGGGGATATGGCTACACCTTC. Protein sequence: CASSLFGTGGYGYTF.

The chain carries TRBV21-1 and TRBJ1-2. TRBV21-1 is listed as a pseudogene. The CDR3 covers 15 residues. DNA for the CDR3: TGTGCCCTACCGACCCGGGGGGCGAACTCTTATGGCTACACCTTC. Translation gives CALPTRGANSYGYTF.